The 19 T cell receptor beta chains reported below all come from one sample, sequenced in a study of T cell responses to AZD1222 COVID-19 vaccine. Libraries were prepared by immunoSEQ multiplex PCR; TCRdb keeps only in-frame clonotypes and omits some of them. This sample carries 130,000 to 150,000 clones, approximately 88% of them seen once, and the ten largest clones take approximately 15%. Material: peripheral blood, obtained on day 0 of AZD1222 vaccination. The source is an adult in good health.

The rearrangement links TRBV2 to TRBJ2-7; no definite D call. The CDR3 is made up of 11 amino acids. The V gene's germline CDR1 is SNHLY and CDR2 FYNNEI. With 8 bases removed from V and 4 bases from J, the gap between germline ends came to 9 bases. The CDR3: CASQSRYEQYF. The CDR3, as DNA: TGTGCCAGCCAGTCGAGGTACGAGCAGTACTTC.

This sequence joins TRBV29-1 and TRBJ1-1, with D hard to call. CDR3 length: 11 amino acids. Trimming cost V 3 bases and J 6 bases, with 8 bases left between them. Germline lookup yields CDR1 SQVTM and CDR2 ANQGSEA. CDR3 nucleotide sequence: TGCAGCGTTGACGATGTCCCTGAAGCTTTCTTT. Protein: CSVDDVPEAFF. The full variable domain, with the rest looked up from reference TRBV29-1 and TRBJ1-1, is SAVISQKPSRDICQRGTSLTIQCQVDSQVTMMFWYRQQPGQSLTLIATANQGSEATYESGFVIDKFPISRPNLTFSTLTVSNMSPEDSSIYLCSVDDVPEAFFGQGTRLTVV.

The CDR3 DNA follows: TGTGCCAGCAGCCAAGACTGGAGCCTAGCGGGGCAAGAGACCCAGTACTTC. Amino acid sequence: CASSQDWSLAGQETQYF. The chain recombines TRBV14 with TRBJ2-5, with 9 bases identical to TRBD2. Germline trimming cut 0 bases from V and 2 bases from J; bases unmatched to any gene: 7. The V gene's germline CDR1 is SGHDN and CDR2 FVKESK. The CDR3 totals 17 residues.

V is TRBV6-5 and J is TRBJ2-1; D uncertain. With 3 bases removed from V and 3 bases from J, the gap between germline ends came to 9 bases. Germline V lookup: CDR1 MNHEY, CDR2 SVGAGI. CDR3 size: 14 residues. CDR3 bases: TGTGCCAGCAGTTATGGCGAGTACTACAATGAGCAGTTCTTC. Amino acid sequence: CASSYGEYYNEQFF.

This chain joins TRBV5-1 and TRBJ1-1; possible D gene TRBD1, 5 bases. Germline V gene sequence: CDR1 SGHRS, CDR2 YFSETQ. The V and J ends lost 2 bases and 1 base respectively, with 24 bases between them. There are 19 residues in the CDR3. CDR3: CASSLLGPGSGRENTEAFF. In DNA form, the CDR3 reads TGCGCCAGCAGCTTATTGGGGCCAGGGTCGGGCCGGGAGAACACTGAAGCTTTCTTT.

This chain uses TRBV4-1 with TRBJ2-7; possibly TRBD1 for D (6 bases). The germline gives CDR1 MGHRA, CDR2 YSYEKL. Between the trimmed V and J ends, which lost 0 bases and 6 bases, there was a span of 15 bases. There are 15 residues in the CDR3. DNA for the CDR3: TGCGCCAGCAGCCAAGAAGTTTCAGGGGCAGGCGAGCAGTACTTC. Translation: CASSQEVSGAGEQYF.

This clone was recorded once. The chain carries TRBV2 and TRBJ2-7, with D maybe TRBD1 (6 bases). CDR1 and CDR2 from the germline V gene are SNHLY and FYNNEI. The length of the CDR3 is 13 residues. The V end lost 6 bases, the J end lost 2 bases, and 11 bases lay between the germline ends. For the CDR3, the DNA is TGTGCCAGCAGCACAGGGTTCCCCTACGAGCAGTACTTC. Its protein product is CASSTGFPYEQYF.

The chain employs TRBV18 and TRBJ1-3; tentative D call: TRBD1 (6 bases). V dropped 3 bases and J dropped 0 bases, with 18 bases sitting between them. Germline V gene data show CDR1 as KGHSH and CDR2 as LQKENI. The CDR3 sequence is 18 residues long. The CDR3: CASSPLSTKGDSGNTIYF. In nucleotides, the CDR3 is TGTGCCAGCTCACCTCTCAGCACCAAGGGGGACTCTGGAAACACCATATATTTT.

Only a few counts were recorded for this clone. CDR3: CASYRDLTGELFF. The CDR3 coding sequence is TGTGCCAGTTACCGGGACCTCACCGGGGAGCTGTTTTTT. The chain joins TRBV5-5 to TRBJ2-2; D could derive from TRBD1 or TRBD2 (5 bases each). The CDR3 length is 13 residues. V lost 8 bases and J 4 bases, leaving 12 bases between the germline ends. Per germline, CDR1 SGHKS and CDR2 YYEKEE (reference sequence).

This chain joins TRBV5-8 and TRBJ1-2; D not certain. Germline-derived CDR1 and CDR2 are SGHTS and YDEGEE. Between the trimmed V and J ends, which lost 4 bases and 5 bases, there was a span of 6 bases. This CDR3 is 11 amino acids long. The CDR3 loop is CASSPRYGYTF. As DNA, the CDR3 is TGTGCCAGCAGCCCCCGATATGGCTACACCTTC.

The chain uses TRBV12-3 or TRBV12-4 and TRBJ1-1; D is uncertain. CDR3 length equals 12 residues. V was cut by 3 bases and J by 8 bases, with 10 bases left in between. The CDR3 DNA sequence: TGTGCCAGCAGTTTCGCCCGTCTGGAAGCTTTCTTT. Protein sequence: CASSFARLEAFF.

V gene TRBV10-3 combines with J gene TRBJ2-3, with 9 nucleotides matching TRBD1. CDR1 and CDR2 from the germline V gene are ENHRY and SYGVKD. The CDR3 contains 14 residues. After removal of 10 bases from V and 3 bases from J, the junction contained 8 bases not matched to a gene. The CDR3 region has the DNA TGTGCCACAGGTCCGGGACAGGGAACAGATACGCAGTATTTT. Protein: CATGPGQGTDTQYF.

This chain links TRBV19 with TRBJ2-3; maybe TRBD2 (7 bases). This CDR3 contains 14 residues. V gave up 7 bases and J gave up 4 bases, with 15 bases separating them. Per germline, CDR1 LNHDA and CDR2 SQIVND (reference sequence). CDR3 amino acids: CASTPRGAADTQYF. The CDR3 DNA reads as TGTGCCAGTACCCCTCGGGGGGCAGCAGATACGCAGTATTTT.

V usage is TRBV7-2 and J usage is TRBJ1-3; D uncertain. CDR3 length: 17 residues. Germline V gene data show CDR1 as SGHTA and CDR2 as FQGNSA. Between the trimmed V and J ends, which lost 1 base and 1 base, there was a span of 14 bases. CDR3 sequence reads: CASSLEVRRYSGNTIYF. The DNA for the CDR3 is TGTGCCAGCAGCTTAGAAGTCCGTAGGTATTCTGGAAACACCATATATTTT.

In nucleotides, the CDR3 is TGTGCCAGCAGCTTAGGACAGGACCGTGAAGCTTTCTTT. As protein: CASSLGQDREAFF. The rearrangement links TRBV7-3 to TRBJ1-1; 7 nucleotides match TRBD1. CDR3 length: 13 residues. Germline trimming cut 2 bases from V and 7 bases from J; bases unmatched to any gene: 4. Germline V gene sequence: CDR1 SGHTA, CDR2 FQGTGA.

The V gene is TRBV11-2, the J gene TRBJ1-2; D perhaps matches TRBD1 (5 bases). Germline CDR1 reads SGHAT; CDR2 reads FQNNGV. This CDR3 is 16 amino acids long. V gave up 2 bases and J gave up 2 bases, with 15 bases separating them. CDR3 region: CASSLIGGEVNYGYTF. The CDR3 DNA reads as TGTGCCAGCAGCTTAATCGGGGGAGAGGTAAACTATGGCTACACCTTC.

The chain recombines TRBV5-6 with TRBJ1-6, with D possibly being TRBD1 (6 bases). CDR3 length equals 15 residues. The germline V gene encodes CDR1 SGHDT and CDR2 YYEEEE. The germline V and J ends were trimmed by 1 base and 7 bases, with 12 bases remaining between them. CDR3 sequence: CASSLLARGNSPLHF. The CDR3 nucleotides are TGTGCCAGCAGCTTGCTTGCCAGGGGAAATTCACCCCTCCACTTT.

The chain uses TRBV27 and TRBJ2-1; TRBD2 aligns across 7 bases. This CDR3 spans 18 amino acids. With V trimmed by 10 bases and J by 5 bases, 23 bases remained unmatched. In germline, CDR1 is MNHEY, CDR2 SMNVEV (reference sequence). CDR3 residues: CATTPSAGEAGRDNEQFF. The CDR3 DNA follows: TGTGCCACAACGCCATCCGCGGGGGAAGCGGGGCGGGACAATGAGCAGTTCTTC.

The chain carries TRBV11-2 and TRBJ2-2; D gene ambiguous. The CDR3 is 16 amino acids. Germline loops: CDR1 SGHAT, CDR2 FQNNGV. Trimming shortened V by 1 base and J by 0 bases, and 9 bases separated the two germline ends. In nucleotides, the CDR3 is TGTGCCAGCAGCTTAGTCACGGGTTCGAACACCGGGGAGCTGTTTTTT. This encodes CASSLVTGSNTGELFF.